This TCR beta chain was captured in a study of blood T cell repertoires in COVID-19. Study-wide context: Donors in the United States, Italy and Spain gave samples during acute or convalescent COVID-19. Sample material is recorded as cDNA or gDNA derived from T cells, B-cell-depleted T cells, or PBMCs.

CDR3 size: 15 residues. Trimming shortened V by 4 bases and J by 4 bases, and 16 bases separated the two germline ends. Germline assignment: CDR1 SGHRS and CDR2 YFSETQ. As processed by the authors: The authors estimated nucleated cell counts from reference gene primer amplification. Generated by immunoSEQ multiplex PCR, the TCRdb table keeps only in-frame clones and is missing some. For V, J and clone size, that table is used; D and trimming come from the DNA. The profile shows hundreds of thousands of clones, 75% to 90% of them singletons. The specimen was peripheral blood. This receptor was taken from a woman aged 25 to 39 with active or convalescent COVID-19. V gene TRBV5-1 combines with J gene TRBJ2-3; possible D gene TRBD2, 5 bases. The CDR3: CASSIGHPGADTQYF. The CDR3 nucleotides are TGCGCCAGCAGCATTGGCCACCCCGGGGCAGATACGCAGTATTTT. The full variable domain, in which reference TRBV5-1 and TRBJ2-3 provide the parts outside the CDR3, is KAGVTQTPRYLIKTRGQQVTLSCSPISGHRSVSWYQQTPGQGLQFLFEYFSETQRNKGNFPGRFSGRQFSNSRSEMNVSTLELGDSALYLCASSIGHPGADTQYFGPGTRLTVL.